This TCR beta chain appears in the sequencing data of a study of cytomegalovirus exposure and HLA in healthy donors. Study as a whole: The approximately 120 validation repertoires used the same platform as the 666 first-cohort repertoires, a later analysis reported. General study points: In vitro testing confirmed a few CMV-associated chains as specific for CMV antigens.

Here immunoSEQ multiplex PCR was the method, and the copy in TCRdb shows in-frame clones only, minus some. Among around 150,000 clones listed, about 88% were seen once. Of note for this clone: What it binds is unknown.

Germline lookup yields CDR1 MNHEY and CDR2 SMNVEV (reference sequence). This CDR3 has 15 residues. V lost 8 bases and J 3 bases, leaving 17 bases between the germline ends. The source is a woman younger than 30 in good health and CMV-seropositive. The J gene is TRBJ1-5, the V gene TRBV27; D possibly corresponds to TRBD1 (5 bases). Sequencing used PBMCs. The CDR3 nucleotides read TGTGCCAGCTGTCAAACAGGTTCCAACAATCAGCCCCAGCATTTT. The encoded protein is CASCQTGSNNQPQHF.